This T cell receptor (beta chain) originates from a study of shared clonotypes between healthy human individuals. Method: immunoSEQ multiplex PCR; TCRdb's copy keeps in-frame clones and lacks some. The sample gives approximately 2,200,000 clones, about 93% of which show up once; 1.5% to 2% is in the top ten. Positively selected for CCR7, the CD45RO-negative cells used as naive CD8 cells excluded terminally differentiated effector memory CD45RA+ cells. The CDR3 is made up of 15 amino acids. Deletions cut 7 bases from V and 5 bases from J, with 21 bases between. CDR1 and CDR2 (germline): MNHNS, SASEGT.

This TCR was recovered from a man aged 18 to 30 in good health. Some clones in this sample may be carry-over from other donors' samples. Material for sequencing was naive CD8+ T cells from PBMCs. V gene TRBV6-1 combines with J gene TRBJ2-7; D perhaps matches TRBD2 (5 bases). CDR3 protein: CASTTLPGSSDEQYF. CDR3 in DNA: TGTGCCAGCACTACCTTACCGGGGTCGAGCGACGAGCAGTACTTC.